The clone carrying this T cell receptor beta chain was seen repeatedly, ten times or more. Investigators produced naive CD8 libraries from around 20,000 to 1,000,000 sorted cells, drawing on 10%, 30% or 50% RNA. Naive CD8 T cells were picked out by sorting for CD8+CD4-CCR7+CD45RA+. Methods described previously, with TCR primers listed, were used for bulk TCR libraries. TCRdb reprocessed the PCR reads via MiXCR and lists one record per CDR3 protein. The table records around 460,000 distinct CDR3 sequences, about 21% of them present only once. The CDR3 length is 12 residues. Germline V gene lookup returns CDR1 GTSNPN and CDR2 SVGIG (reference sequence). Trimming left V 3 bases short and J 8 bases short, with 10 bases between. This entry is derived from a study of molecular identifiers for immune sequencing clone quantification.

The chain combines TRBV30 with TRBJ1-4; D is unclear. This receptor was obtained from a human donor in good health. Some libraries in this study had Jurkat cell RNA spiked in. The specimen sequenced was naive CD8+ T cells from blood, with Jurkat cell RNA spiked in. Subset given: FACS-sorted CD8+CD4-CCR7+CD45RA+ naive T cells. CDR3 sequence: CAWSELGEKLFF. DNA for the CDR3: TGTGCCTGGAGCGAACTAGGGGAAAAACTGTTTTTT.